These 4 T cell receptor beta chains share one sample of origin, sequenced in a study of T cell responses to AZD1222 COVID-19 vaccine. TCRdb keeps only in-frame clones here, not all; method: immunoSEQ multiplex PCR. The sample includes around 120,000 clones, around 88% of them seen just once. The specimen comprised peripheral blood, sampled on day 0 of AZD1222 vaccination. These receptors originate from an adult in good health.

The gene calls are TRBV7-3 and TRBJ1-2; 8 bases line up with TRBD1. Losses at the gene ends were 4 bases for V and 8 bases for J; bases not matched to a gene: 9. The CDR3 runs to 14 residues. Germline CDR1 SGHTA, CDR2 FQGTGA. The CDR3 region has the DNA TGTGCCAGCAGCTCCTATCAGGGGGCAGGGGGCTACACCTTC. This sequence encodes CASSSYQGAGGYTF.

Notes on this clone: At one boundary the junction diverges from the germline segment, which might be a read error. This chain joins TRBV5-6 and TRBJ1-2, with D perhaps TRBD1 (6 bases). The germline V gene encodes CDR1 SGHDT and CDR2 YYEEEE. This CDR3 spans 13 amino acids. CDR3 coding DNA: TGTGCCAGCACCCTCGGACAGATCTATGGCTACATCTTC. Amino acid sequence: CASTLGQIYGYIF.

The chain joins TRBV5-6 to TRBJ1-2, with 10 bases fitting TRBD1. The germline V gene encodes CDR1 SGHDT and CDR2 YYEEEE. The CDR3 is 16 amino acids. The V and J ends lost 1 base and 7 bases, in that order; junction bases with no gene match: 10. DNA for the CDR3: TGTGCCAGCAGCTTGCGGGGTCGACAGGGGGCGGGTGGCTACACCTTC. Its translation: CASSLRGRQGAGGYTF.

This chain uses TRBV11-3 with TRBJ2-7; TRBD1 might be the D (6 bases). The ends were cut back, 4 bases at V and 3 bases at J, with 10 bases in the middle. The CDR3 contains 13 residues. The germline V gene encodes CDR1 SGHNT and CDR2 YENEEA. DNA for the CDR3: TGTGCCAGCAGCTCTGGACAGATCTACGAGCAGTACTTC. Translated: CASSSGQIYEQYF.